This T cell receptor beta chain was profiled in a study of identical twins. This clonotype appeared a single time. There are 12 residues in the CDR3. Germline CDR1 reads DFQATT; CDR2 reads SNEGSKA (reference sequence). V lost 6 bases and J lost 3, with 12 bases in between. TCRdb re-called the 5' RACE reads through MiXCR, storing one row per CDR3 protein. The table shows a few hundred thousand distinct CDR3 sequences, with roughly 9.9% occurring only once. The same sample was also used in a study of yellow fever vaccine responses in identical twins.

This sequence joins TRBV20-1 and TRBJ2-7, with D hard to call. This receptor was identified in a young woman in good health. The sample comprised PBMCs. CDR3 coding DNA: TGCAGTGCCACTGACATGGTCTACGAGCAGTACTTC. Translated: CSATDMVYEQYF.